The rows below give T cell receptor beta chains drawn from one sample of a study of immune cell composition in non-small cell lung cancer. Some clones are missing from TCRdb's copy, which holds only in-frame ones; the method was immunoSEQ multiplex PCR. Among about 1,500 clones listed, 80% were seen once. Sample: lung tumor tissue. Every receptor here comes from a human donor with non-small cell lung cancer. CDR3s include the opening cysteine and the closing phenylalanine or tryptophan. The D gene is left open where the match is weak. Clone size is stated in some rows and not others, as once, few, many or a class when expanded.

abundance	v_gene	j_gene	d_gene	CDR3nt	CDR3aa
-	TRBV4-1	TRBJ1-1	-	TGCGCCAGCAGCCATCACGGTAGGGGGGGGGTTACTGAAGCTTTCTTT	CASSHHGRGGVTEAFF
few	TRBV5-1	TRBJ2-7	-	TGCGCCAGCAGCCGCGACCGCGGGGAGGTGCAGTACTTC	CASSRDRGEVQYF
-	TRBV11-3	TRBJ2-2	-	TGTGCCAGCAGCTTTTTGACCACTACGAACACCGGGGAGCTGTTTTTT	CASSFLTTTNTGELFF
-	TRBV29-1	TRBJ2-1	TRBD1	TGCAGCGTTACAGGGGGCTCCTACAATGAGCAGTTCTTC	CSVTGGSYNEQFF
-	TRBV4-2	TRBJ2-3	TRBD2	TGTGCCAGCAGCCAAAGATTTAGCGGGGGGGTGGGTACAGATACGCAGTATTTT	CASSQRFSGGVGTDTQYF
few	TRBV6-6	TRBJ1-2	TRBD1	TGTGCCAGCAGGGGGACAGGGACGCTTAACTATGGCTACACCTTC	CASRGTGTLNYGYTF
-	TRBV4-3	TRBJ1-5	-	TGCGCCAGCAGCCAAGACAGATCAGGACAGCCCCAGCATTTT	CASSQDRSGQPQHF
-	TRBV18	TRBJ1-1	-	TGTGCCAGCTCACCACCGACCCCGCGGGACACTGAAGCTTTCTTT	CASSPPTPRDTEAFF
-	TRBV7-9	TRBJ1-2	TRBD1	TGTGCCAGCAGCTCTCCCCCGGGACAGGGAGGCTACACCTTC	CASSSPPGQGGYTF
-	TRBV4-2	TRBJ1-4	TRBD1	TGTGCCAGCAGCCAACTTTTAGACAGGGGGCCGGAAAAACTGTTTTTT	CASSQLLDRGPEKLFF
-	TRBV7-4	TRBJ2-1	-	TGTGCCAGCAGCTTAGCCCCAGGCCATGAGCAGTTCTTC	CASSLAPGHEQFF
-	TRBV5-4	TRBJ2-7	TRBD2	TGTGCCAGCAGCTCCCCTAGGAGCGGGGGCAACGAGCAGTACTTC	CASSSPRSGGNEQYF
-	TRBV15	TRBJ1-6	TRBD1	TGTGCCACCAGCAGAGATAGTGGAGCGGAGGGGGCCCCCCTCCACTTT	CATSRDSGAEGAPLHF
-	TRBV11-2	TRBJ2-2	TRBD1	TGTGCCAGCAGCCTCGGGCAGGGGGCGGCCGGGGAGCTGTTTTTT	CASSLGQGAAGELFF
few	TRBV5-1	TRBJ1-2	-	TGCGCCAGCAGCTTGGATTCAGGGGACTATGGCTACACCTTC	CASSLDSGDYGYTF
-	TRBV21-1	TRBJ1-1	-	TGTGCCAGCAGCAAAGTGCCAGGGAGGACCACTGAAGCTTTCTTT	CASSKVPGRTTEAFF
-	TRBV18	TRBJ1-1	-	TGTGCCAGCTCAACCGGGGGTTTGGGCACTGAAGCTTTCTTT	CASSTGGLGTEAFF
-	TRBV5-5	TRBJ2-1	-	TGTGCCAGCAGCTTGGAGTGGGGAGTGGGCAATGAGCAGTTCTTC	CASSLEWGVGNEQFF
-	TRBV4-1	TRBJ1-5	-	TGCGCCAGCAGCCAACCCACGACTCCCGTGAATCAGCCCCAGCATTTT	CASSQPTTPVNQPQHF
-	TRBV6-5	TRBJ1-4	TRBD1	TGTGCCAGCAGGGACAGGGAATATAATGAAAAACTGTTTTTT	CASRDREYNEKLFF
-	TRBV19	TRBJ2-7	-	TGTGCCAGTAGTTTTCAAGGACTTCCCCCTTTCGAGCAGTACTTC	CASSFQGLPPFEQYF
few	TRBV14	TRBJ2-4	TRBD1	TGTGCCAGCAGCCAAGCTCGTGCGGGACAGGGAAACATTCAGTACTTC	CASSQARAGQGNIQYF
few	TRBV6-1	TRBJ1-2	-	TGTGCCAACGGGGAACCACTAACCGGGACTCCCACCTTC	CANGEPLTGTPTF